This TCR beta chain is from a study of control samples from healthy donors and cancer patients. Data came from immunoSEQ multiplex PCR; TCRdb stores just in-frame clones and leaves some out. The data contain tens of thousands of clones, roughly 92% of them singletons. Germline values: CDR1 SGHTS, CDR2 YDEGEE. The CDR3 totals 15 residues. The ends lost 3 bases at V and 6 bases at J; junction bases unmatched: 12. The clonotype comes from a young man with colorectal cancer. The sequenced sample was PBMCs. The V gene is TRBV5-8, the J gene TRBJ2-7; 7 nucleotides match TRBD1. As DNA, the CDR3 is TGTGCCAGCAGCTCTCACAGGGGCGGAGGCGTCGAGCAGTACTTC. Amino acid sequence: CASSSHRGGGVEQYF.